A selection of T cell receptor beta chains follows, all from one sample in a study of cytomegalovirus exposure and HLA in healthy donors. Method: immunoSEQ multiplex PCR; TCRdb's copy keeps in-frame clones and lacks some. The sample holds about 160,000 clones, less than 80% seen once. The material sequenced was PBMCs. These TCRs come from a middle-aged man in good health and CMV-seronegative. Both conserved end residues are part of each CDR3.

TRBV30	15	CAWMSGTSGDYEQYF
TRBV28	15	CASSLYDREDQPQHF
TRBV29-1	12	CSVVWGPETQYF
TRBV7-2	14	CASSLAGGREKLFF
TRBV6-6	16	CASSYSSRGGGTEAFF
TRBV7-2	15	CASSPDRGRQETQYF
TRBV4-2	16	CASSQARTGMNTEAFF
TRBV9	18	CASSVVASGGMKGETQYF
TRBV9	15	CASSVAAGVADTQYF
TRBV29-1	13	CSVGRGGFYGYTF
TRBV27	18	CASSPTGQPFSYNSPLHF
TRBV30	15	CAWSVPGQGYYEQYF
TRBV28	12	CASSSGAYEQYF
TRBV7-9	17	CASSPTGGGVHDYGYTF
TRBV30	13	CAWSAAGGTEAFF
TRBV6-5	15	CASSYPSGPTDTQYF
TRBV7-9	13	CSSSSDRGHIQYF
TRBV5-1	16	CASSLGHASSYNEQFF
TRBV30	13	CAWSFRTDEEQYF
TRBV5-1	22	CASSPLGQRRRGGDPGANVLTF
TRBV29-1	11	CSGGSSYEQYF
TRBV5-4	12	CASSFELYEQYF
TRBV27	13	CASSLLEGQEAFF
TRBV4-2	15	CASSELGKGVDTQYF
TRBV5-6	16	CASSFTTPGSNQPQHF
TRBV7-6	16	CASRQSDRGLIYEQYF
TRBV5-6	15	CASSRPGQYTGELFF
TRBV6-1	11	CASAQGTEAFF
TRBV6-1	14	CASSTGLAGVGQFF
TRBV6-4	13	CASSAPHIYEQYF
TRBV10-1	13	CASSSQVGAEQFF
TRBV14	12	CASKTQGYEQYF
TRBV5-4	16	CASSLLVSGSTDTQYF
TRBV30	13	CAWTGVRDGELFF
TRBV25-1	16	CASIPQGSMTGNTIYF
TRBV6-4	14	CASNPRRGTQPQHF
TRBV5-4	14	CASSQDRRLHEQYF
TRBV7-9	15	CASSRTSGGPDTQYF
TRBV4-1	14	CASSQVLEADTQYF
TRBV5-1	15	CASSETSGIYNEQFF
TRBV29-1	13	CSVGTSGGLEQYF
TRBV5-1	14	CASSLKDRAETQYF
TRBV7-8	14	CASSLRDRVDEQYF
TRBV7-9	13	CASSQLGTDTQYF
TRBV29-1	14	CSVRHRVGQETQYF
TRBV2	16	CASRGGTGAFTDTQYF
TRBV7-9	15	CASSPVQGDHQPQHF